This passage covers 3 T cell receptor beta chains from one sample sequenced in a study of T cells after yellow fever vaccination. TCRdb used MiXCR to reprocess the 5' RACE reads, holding one entry per CDR3 protein. The data show under 550,000 distinct CDR3 sequences, with 21% seen just once and about a sixth held by the top ten. Specimen: PBMCs, collected 21 days after the first yellow fever vaccination. These receptors originate from a man aged 18 to 35 who received the YFV17D yellow fever vaccine.

The V call is TRBV6-1, the J call TRBJ2-3; D tentatively fits TRBD1 or TRBD2 (5 bases each). V was trimmed by 6 bases and J by 0 bases, leaving 13 bases between them. The CDR3 covers 15 residues. Germline lookup yields CDR1 MNHNS and CDR2 SASEGT. The CDR3 loop reads CASSHRDPSTDTQYF. CDR3 DNA sequence: TGTGCCAGCAGCCACCGGGACCCAAGCACAGATACGCAGTATTTT.

The genes are TRBV10-3 and TRBJ1-5, with D unclear. Looked up from germline, CDR1 is ENHRY and CDR2 is SYGVKD. CDR3 length: 14 amino acids. V lost 8 bases and J lost 1, with 12 bases in between. The CDR3 DNA reads TGTGCCATCGGACCAGACGGGAGCAATCAGCCCCAGCATTTT. This sequence encodes CAIGPDGSNQPQHF.

The chain is built from TRBV3-1 and TRBJ2-7, with TRBD1 matching over 7 bases. The CDR3 has 15 amino acids. Trimming at V came to 0 bases and at J to 7 bases, leaving 9 bases not matched to a gene. CDR1 is LGHDT and CDR2 is YNNKEL in the germline V gene (reference sequence). CDR3 in amino acids: CASSQDLTQGREQYV. In nucleotides, the CDR3 is TGTGCCAGCAGCCAAGACCTTACACAGGGGAGAGAGCAGTACGTC.